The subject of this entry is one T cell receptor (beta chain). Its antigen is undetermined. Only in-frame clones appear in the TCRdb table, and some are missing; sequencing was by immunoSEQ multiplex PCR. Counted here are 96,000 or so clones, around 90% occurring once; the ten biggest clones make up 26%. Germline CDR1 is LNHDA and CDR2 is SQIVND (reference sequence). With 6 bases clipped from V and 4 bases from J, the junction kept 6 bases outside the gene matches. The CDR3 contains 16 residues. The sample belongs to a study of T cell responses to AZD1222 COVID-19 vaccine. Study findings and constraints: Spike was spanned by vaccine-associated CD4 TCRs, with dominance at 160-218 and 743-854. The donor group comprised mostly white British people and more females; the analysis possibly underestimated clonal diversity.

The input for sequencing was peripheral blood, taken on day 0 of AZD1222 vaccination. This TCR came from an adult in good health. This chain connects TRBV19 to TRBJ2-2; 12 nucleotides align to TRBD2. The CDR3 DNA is TGTGCCAGTAGGACGCCGGGACTAGCGGGCACCGGGGAGCTGTTTTTT. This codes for CASRTPGLAGTGELFF.